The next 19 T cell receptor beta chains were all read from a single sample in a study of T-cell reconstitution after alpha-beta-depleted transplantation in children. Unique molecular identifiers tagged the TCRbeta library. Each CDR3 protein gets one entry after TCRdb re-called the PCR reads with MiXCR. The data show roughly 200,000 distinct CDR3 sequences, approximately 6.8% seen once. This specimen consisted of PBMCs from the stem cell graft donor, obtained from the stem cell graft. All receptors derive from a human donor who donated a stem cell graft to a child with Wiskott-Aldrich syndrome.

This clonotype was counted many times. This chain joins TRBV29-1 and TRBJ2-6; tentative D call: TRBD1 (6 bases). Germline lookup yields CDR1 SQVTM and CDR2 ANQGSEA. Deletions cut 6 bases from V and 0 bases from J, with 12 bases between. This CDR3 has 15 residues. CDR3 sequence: CSVRDTRSGANVLTF. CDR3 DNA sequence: TGCAGCGTCAGGGACACCCGCTCTGGGGCCAACGTCCTGACTTTC. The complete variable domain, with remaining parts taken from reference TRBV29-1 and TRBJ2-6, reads SAVISQKPSRDICQRGTSLTIQCQVDSQVTMMFWYRQQPGQSLTLIATANQGSEATYESGFVIDKFPISRPNLTFSTLTVSNMSPEDSSIYLCSVRDTRSGANVLTFGAGSRLTVL.

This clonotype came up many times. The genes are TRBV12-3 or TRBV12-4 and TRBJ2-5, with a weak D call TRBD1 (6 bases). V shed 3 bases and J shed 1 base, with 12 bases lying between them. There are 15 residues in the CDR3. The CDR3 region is CASSFDRRPQETQYF. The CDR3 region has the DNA TGTGCCAGCAGTTTCGACAGGCGGCCCCAAGAGACCCAGTACTTC.

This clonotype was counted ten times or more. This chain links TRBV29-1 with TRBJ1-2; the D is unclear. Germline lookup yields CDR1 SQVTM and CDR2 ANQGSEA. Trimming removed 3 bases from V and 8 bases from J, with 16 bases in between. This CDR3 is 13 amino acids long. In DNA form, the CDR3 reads TGCAGCGTTGAGGGCCAGCACCCGCGAGGCTACACCTTC. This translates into CSVEGQHPRGYTF.

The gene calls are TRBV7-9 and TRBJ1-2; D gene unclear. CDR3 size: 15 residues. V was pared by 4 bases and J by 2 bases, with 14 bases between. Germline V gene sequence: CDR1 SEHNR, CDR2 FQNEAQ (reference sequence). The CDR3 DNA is TGTGCCAGCAGCTCCAACCTGGAAGAGAACTATGGCTACACCTTC. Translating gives CASSSNLEENYGYTF.

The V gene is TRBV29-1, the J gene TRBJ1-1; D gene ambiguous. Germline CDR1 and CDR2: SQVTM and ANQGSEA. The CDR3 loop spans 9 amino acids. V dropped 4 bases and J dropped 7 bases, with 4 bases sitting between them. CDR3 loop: CSVAGEAFF. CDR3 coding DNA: TGCAGCGTTGCGGGTGAAGCTTTCTTT. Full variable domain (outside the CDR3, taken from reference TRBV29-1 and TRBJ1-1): SAVISQKPSRDICQRGTSLTIQCQVDSQVTMMFWYRQQPGQSLTLIATANQGSEATYESGFVIDKFPISRPNLTFSTLTVSNMSPEDSSIYLCSVAGEAFFGQGTRLTVV.

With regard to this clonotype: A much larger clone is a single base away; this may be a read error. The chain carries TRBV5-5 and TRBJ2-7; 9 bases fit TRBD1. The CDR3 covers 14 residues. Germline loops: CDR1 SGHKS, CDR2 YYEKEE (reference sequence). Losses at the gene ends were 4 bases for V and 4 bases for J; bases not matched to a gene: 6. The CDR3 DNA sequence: TGTGCCAGCAGCCCGAGACAGGGGGAATACGAGCAGTACTTC. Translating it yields CASSPRQGEYEQYF.

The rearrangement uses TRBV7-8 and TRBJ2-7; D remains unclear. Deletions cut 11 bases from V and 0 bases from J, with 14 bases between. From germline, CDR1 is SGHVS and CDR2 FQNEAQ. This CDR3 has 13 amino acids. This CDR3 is CASAWVGSYEQYF. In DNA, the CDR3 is TGTGCCTCAGCATGGGTAGGCTCCTACGAGCAGTACTTC.

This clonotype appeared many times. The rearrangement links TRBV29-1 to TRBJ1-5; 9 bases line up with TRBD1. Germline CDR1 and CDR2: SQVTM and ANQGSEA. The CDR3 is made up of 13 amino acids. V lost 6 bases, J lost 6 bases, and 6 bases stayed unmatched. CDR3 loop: CSVDRGDGQPQHF. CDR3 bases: TGCAGCGTGGACAGGGGTGATGGTCAGCCCCAGCATTTT.

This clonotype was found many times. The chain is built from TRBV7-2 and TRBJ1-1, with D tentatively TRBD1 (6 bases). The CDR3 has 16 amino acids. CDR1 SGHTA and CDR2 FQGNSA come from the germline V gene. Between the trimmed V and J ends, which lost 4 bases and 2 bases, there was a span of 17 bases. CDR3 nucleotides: TGTGCCAGCAGCTCCCCCAGGGGTTGGGGAAACACTGAAGCTTTCTTT. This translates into CASSSPRGWGNTEAFF.

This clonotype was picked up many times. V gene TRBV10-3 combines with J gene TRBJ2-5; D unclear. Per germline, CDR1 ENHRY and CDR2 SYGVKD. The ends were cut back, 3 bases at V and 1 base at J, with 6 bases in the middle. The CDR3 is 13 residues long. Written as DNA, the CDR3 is TGTGCCATCAGTGACCTCTTCCAAGAGACCCAGTACTTC. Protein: CAISDLFQETQYF.

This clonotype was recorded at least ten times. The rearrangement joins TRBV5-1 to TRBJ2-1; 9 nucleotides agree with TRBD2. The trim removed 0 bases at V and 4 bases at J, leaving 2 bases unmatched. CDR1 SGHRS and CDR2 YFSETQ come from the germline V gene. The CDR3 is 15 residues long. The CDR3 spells CASSLVAGGYNEQFF. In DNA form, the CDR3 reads TGCGCCAGCAGCTTGGTTGCGGGAGGGTACAATGAGCAGTTCTTC.

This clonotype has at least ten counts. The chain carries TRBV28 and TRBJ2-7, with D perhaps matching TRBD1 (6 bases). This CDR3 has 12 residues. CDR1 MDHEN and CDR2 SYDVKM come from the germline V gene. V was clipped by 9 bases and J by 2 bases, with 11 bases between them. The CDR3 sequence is CASRTATYEQYF. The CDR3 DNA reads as TGTGCCAGTCGGACAGCCACCTACGAGCAGTACTTC.

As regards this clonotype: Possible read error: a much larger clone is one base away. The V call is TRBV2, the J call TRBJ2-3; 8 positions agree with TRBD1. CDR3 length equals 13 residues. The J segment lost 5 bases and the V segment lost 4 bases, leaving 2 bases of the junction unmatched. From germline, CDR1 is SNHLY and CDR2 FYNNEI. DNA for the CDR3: TGTGCCAGCAGTGGACAGGGGAGAGATACGCAGTATTTT. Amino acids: CASSGQGRDTQYF.

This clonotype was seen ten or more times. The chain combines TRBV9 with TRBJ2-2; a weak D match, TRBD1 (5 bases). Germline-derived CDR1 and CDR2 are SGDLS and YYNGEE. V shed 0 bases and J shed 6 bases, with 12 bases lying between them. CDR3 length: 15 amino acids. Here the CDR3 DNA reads TGTGCCAGCAGCGTAGTAGGGGTCTCATCCGGGGAGCTGTTTTTT. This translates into CASSVVGVSSGELFF.

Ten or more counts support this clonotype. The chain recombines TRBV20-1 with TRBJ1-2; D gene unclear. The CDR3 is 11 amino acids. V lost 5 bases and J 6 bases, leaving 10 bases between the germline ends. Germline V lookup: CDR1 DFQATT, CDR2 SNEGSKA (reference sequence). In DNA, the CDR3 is TGCAGTGCTCTTGGGCCCGATGGCTACACCTTC. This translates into CSALGPDGYTF.

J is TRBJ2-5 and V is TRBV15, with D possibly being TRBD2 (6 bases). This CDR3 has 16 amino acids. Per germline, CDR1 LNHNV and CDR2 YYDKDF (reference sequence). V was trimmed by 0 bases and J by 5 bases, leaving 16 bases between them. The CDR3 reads CATSREFPGLLETQYF. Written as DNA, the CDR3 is TGTGCCACCAGCAGAGAATTCCCGGGACTCTTGGAGACCCAGTACTTC. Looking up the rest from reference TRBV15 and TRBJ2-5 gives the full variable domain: DAMVIQNPRYQVTQFGKPVTLSCSQTLNHNVMYWYQQKSSQAPKLLFHYYDKDFNNEADTPDNFQSRRPNTSFCFLDIRSPGLGDTAMYLCATSREFPGLLETQYFGPGTRLLVL.

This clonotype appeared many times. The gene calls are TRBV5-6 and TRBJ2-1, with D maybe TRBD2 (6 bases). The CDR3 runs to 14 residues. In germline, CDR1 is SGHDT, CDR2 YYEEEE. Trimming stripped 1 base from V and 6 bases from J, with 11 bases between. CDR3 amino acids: CASSLLGGGNEQFF. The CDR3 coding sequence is TGTGCCAGCAGCTTGCTGGGGGGAGGCAATGAGCAGTTCTTC. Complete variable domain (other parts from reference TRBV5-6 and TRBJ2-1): DAGVTQSPTHLIKTRGQQVTLRCSPKSGHDTVSWYQQALGQGPQFIFQYYEEEERQRGNFPDRFSGHQFPNYSSELNVNALLLGDSALYLCASSLLGGGNEQFFGPGTRLTVL.

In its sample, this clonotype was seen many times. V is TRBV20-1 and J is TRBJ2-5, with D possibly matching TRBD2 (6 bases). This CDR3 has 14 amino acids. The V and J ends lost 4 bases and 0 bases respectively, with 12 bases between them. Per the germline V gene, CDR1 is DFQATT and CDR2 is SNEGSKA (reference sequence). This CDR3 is CSAKDYPYQETQYF. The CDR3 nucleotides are TGCAGTGCTAAGGACTACCCGTACCAAGAGACCCAGTACTTC.

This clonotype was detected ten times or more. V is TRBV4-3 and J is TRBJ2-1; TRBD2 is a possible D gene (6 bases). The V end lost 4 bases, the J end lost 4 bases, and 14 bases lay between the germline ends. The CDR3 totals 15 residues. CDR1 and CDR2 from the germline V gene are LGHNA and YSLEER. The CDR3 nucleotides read TGCGCCAGCAGCCCCTTTTTAGCGGAGTACAATGAGCAGTTCTTC. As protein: CASSPFLAEYNEQFF.